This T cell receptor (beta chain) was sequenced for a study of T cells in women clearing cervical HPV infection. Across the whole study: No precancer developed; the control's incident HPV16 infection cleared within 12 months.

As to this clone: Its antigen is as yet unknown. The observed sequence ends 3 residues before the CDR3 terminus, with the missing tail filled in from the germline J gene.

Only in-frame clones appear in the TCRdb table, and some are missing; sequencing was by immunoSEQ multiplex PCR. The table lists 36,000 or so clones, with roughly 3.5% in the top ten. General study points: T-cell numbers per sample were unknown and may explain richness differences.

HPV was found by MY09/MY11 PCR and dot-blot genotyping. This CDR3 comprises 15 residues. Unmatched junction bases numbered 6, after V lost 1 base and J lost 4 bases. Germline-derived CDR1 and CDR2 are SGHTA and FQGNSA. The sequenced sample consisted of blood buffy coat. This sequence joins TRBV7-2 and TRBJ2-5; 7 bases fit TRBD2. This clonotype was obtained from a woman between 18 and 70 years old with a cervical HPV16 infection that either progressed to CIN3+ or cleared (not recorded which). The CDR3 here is CASSLGGLAAETQYF. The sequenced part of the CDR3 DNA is TGTGCCAGCAGCTTAGGAGGGCTAGCGGCAGAGACC.